Following are 28 T cell receptor beta chains from one sample sequenced in a study of T cell responses to AZD1222 COVID-19 vaccine. TCRdb keeps only in-frame clones here, not all; method: immunoSEQ multiplex PCR. The sample carries 24,000 or so clones, roughly 84% recorded once. The sequencing used peripheral blood, collected 28 days after the second AZD1222 dose. Receptors originate from an adult who received the AZD1222 COVID-19 vaccine.

This clone was observed a handful of times. V is TRBV3-1 (or the pseudogene TRBV3-2) and J is TRBJ2-3; no clear D. V lost 2 bases and J lost 4, with 7 bases in between. There are 13 residues in the CDR3. From germline, CDR1 is LGHDT and CDR2 YNNKEL (reference sequence). CDR3 region: CASSQPGADTQYF. In nucleotides, the CDR3 is TGTGCCAGCAGCCAACCCGGAGCAGATACGCAGTATTTT.

This clone has a handful of counts. This sequence joins TRBV2 and TRBJ2-7, with D possibly matching TRBD2 (6 bases). The V end was cut by 5 bases, the J end by 6 bases, with 17 bases between. CDR1 SNHLY and CDR2 FYNNEI come from the germline V gene. The CDR3 is made up of 14 amino acids. The CDR3 DNA is TGTGCCAGCAGTCCTGGCGGAGGGTGGGGCGAGCAGTACTTC. Translating it yields CASSPGGGWGEQYF.

The genes are TRBV2 and TRBJ2-3, with TRBD2 identical over 14 bases. V lost 6 bases and J lost 6; bases outside the gene matches: 8. The CDR3 spans 16 residues. Germline loops: CDR1 SNHLY, CDR2 FYNNEI. CDR3 loop: CASRGGLAGAGDTQYF. The CDR3, as DNA: TGTGCCAGCAGGGGGGGACTAGCGGGAGCAGGGGATACGCAGTATTTT.

The V gene is TRBV27, the J gene TRBJ2-7; 13 nucleotides match TRBD2. Germline lookup yields CDR1 MNHEY and CDR2 SMNVEV (reference sequence). Trimming removed 4 bases from V and 2 bases from J; junction bases left unmatched: 2. The CDR3 runs 15 residues. For the CDR3, the DNA is TGTGCCAGCAGTTCAGGGACTAGCGGGACCTACGAGCAGTACTTC. This sequence encodes CASSSGTSGTYEQYF.

In this sample, this clone turned up once. V and J are TRBV7-3 and TRBJ2-2; D is tentatively TRBD1 or TRBD2 (5 bases each). Looked up from germline, CDR1 is SGHTA and CDR2 is FQGTGA. This CDR3 is 15 amino acids long. V dropped 5 bases and J dropped 4 bases, with 14 bases sitting between them. This CDR3 is CASSLLGQGTGELFF. In nucleotides, the CDR3 is TGTGCCAGCAGCCTACTAGGGCAGGGCACCGGGGAGCTGTTTTTT.

The chain recombines TRBV5-1 with TRBJ2-3, with a weak D call TRBD2 (5 bases). Germline CDR1 is SGHRS and CDR2 is YFSETQ. The CDR3 spans 14 residues. Trimming removed 0 bases from V and 6 bases from J, with 11 bases in between. The CDR3 nucleotides are TGCGCCAGCAGCTTGGCGGGAATGGGGGATACGCAGTATTTT. Amino acid sequence: CASSLAGMGDTQYF.

This chain links TRBV7-9 with TRBJ2-3; D not certain. The CDR3 runs to 14 residues. Per the germline V gene, CDR1 is SEHNR and CDR2 is FQNEAQ (reference sequence). Trimming shortened V by 5 bases and J by 0 bases, and 9 bases separated the two germline ends. DNA of the CDR3: TGTGCCAGCAGCCCACAAGGTAGCACAGATACGCAGTATTTT. This gives the protein CASSPQGSTDTQYF.

This clone has a handful of counts. The rearrangement uses TRBV7-9 and TRBJ2-2; D is possibly TRBD1 (5 bases). The CDR3 runs to 14 residues. Trimming pared 5 bases from V and 3 bases from J, leaving 10 bases between. Germline-derived CDR1 and CDR2 are SEHNR and FQNEAQ (reference sequence). As DNA, the CDR3 is TGTGCCAGCAGCCGGCCCAGGGACACCGGGGAGCTGTTTTTT. Translating it yields CASSRPRDTGELFF.

A few counts support this clone. This chain links TRBV15 with TRBJ2-2; D remains unclear. Trimming left V 3 bases short and J 4 bases short, with 6 bases between. CDR1 is LNHNV and CDR2 is YYDKDF in the germline V gene (reference sequence). The CDR3 has 13 residues. The CDR3 spells CATSRLGTGELFF. Here the CDR3 DNA reads TGTGCCACCAGCAGGCTGGGCACCGGGGAGCTGTTTTTT. The whole variable domain, filled in from reference TRBV15 and TRBJ2-2, reads DAMVIQNPRYQVTQFGKPVTLSCSQTLNHNVMYWYQQKSSQAPKLLFHYYDKDFNNEADTPDNFQSRRPNTSFCFLDIRSPGLGDTAMYLCATSRLGTGELFFGEGSRLTVL.

The V call is TRBV2, the J call TRBJ2-3, with 9 bases that match TRBD1. J was trimmed by 6 bases and V by 10 bases; bases with no gene match: 11. From germline, CDR1 is SNHLY and CDR2 FYNNEI. This CDR3 has 14 amino acids. The CDR3 region has the DNA TGTGCCACCACCCTGGGACAGGGTACGGATACGCAGTATTTT. It yields the protein CATTLGQGTDTQYF.

The chain joins TRBV2 to TRBJ2-1; 14 bases are shared with TRBD2. Trimming cost V 8 bases and J 6 bases; bases outside gene matches: 12. This CDR3 spans 17 amino acids. Germline-derived CDR1 and CDR2 are SNHLY and FYNNEI. The CDR3 region has the DNA TGTGCCAGCCCAGCCCCTGGGACTAGCGGGAGAGTCAATGAGCAGTTCTTC. Protein sequence: CASPAPGTSGRVNEQFF.

The rearrangement joins TRBV9 to TRBJ2-5; 7 nucleotides match TRBD2. This CDR3 is built from 15 residues. J gave up 5 bases and V 0 bases, and 7 bases lay outside the gene matches. Germline loops: CDR1 SGDLS, CDR2 YYNGEE. CDR3 sequence (DNA): TGTGCCAGCAGCGTAGATACCGGGGGAGGGGAGACCCAGTACTTC. This gives the protein CASSVDTGGGETQYF.

V gene TRBV7-8 combines with J gene TRBJ2-3, with unresolved D. The V gene's germline CDR1 is SGHVS and CDR2 FQNEAQ. The CDR3 is 14 amino acids. Trimming stripped 1 base from V and 2 bases from J, with 7 bases between. The CDR3 region has the DNA TGTGCCAGCAGCTTAGAGAGGAACACAGATACGCAGTATTTT. It yields the protein CASSLERNTDTQYF. The full variable domain, with the rest looked up from reference TRBV7-8 and TRBJ2-3, is GAGVSQSPRYKVAKRGQDVALRCDPISGHVSLFWYQQALGQGPEFLTYFQNEAQLDKSGLPSDRFFAERPEGSVSTLKIQRTQQEDSAVYLCASSLERNTDTQYFGPGTRLTVL.

V and J are TRBV18 and TRBJ2-7, with D hard to call. The CDR3 runs 14 residues. Trimming cost V 4 bases and J 0 bases, with 10 bases left between them. Per germline, CDR1 KGHSH and CDR2 LQKENI. The DNA of the CDR3 is TGTGCCAGCTCACGACGAACGAGCTCCTACGAGCAGTACTTC. Its protein is CASSRRTSSYEQYF.

This clone was recorded once. The chain carries TRBV6-7 and TRBJ2-1, with D perhaps given as TRBD1 or TRBD2 (5 bases each). TRBV6-7 has ORF status, its function being uncertain. The CDR3 is made up of 21 amino acids. V was clipped by 0 bases and J by 4 bases, with 28 bases between them. CDR3 DNA sequence: TGTGCCAGCAGTTACTCGAGGGGAGAGGTGTTGAGAACCTCCCTGTACAATGAGCAGTTCTTC. Protein product: CASSYSRGEVLRTSLYNEQFF.

This CDR3 is CASSVVAGSTGELFF. DNA for the CDR3: TGTGCCAGCAGCGTAGTCGCGGGATCTACCGGGGAGCTGTTTTTT. The chain is built from TRBV9 and TRBJ2-2; TRBD2 might be the D (6 bases). The CDR3 spans 15 residues. The germline V gene encodes CDR1 SGDLS and CDR2 YYNGEE. Trimming left V 0 bases short and J 5 bases short, with 11 bases between.

The table lists this clone with a count of one. This chain joins TRBV2 and TRBJ1-5; D is perhaps TRBD1 (5 bases). This CDR3 contains 13 residues. V was trimmed by 6 bases and J by 4 bases, leaving 10 bases between them. CDR1 is SNHLY, CDR2 FYNNEI, per germline. This chain's CDR3 is CASRGQINQPQHF. The CDR3 DNA reads as TGTGCCAGCAGGGGGCAAATAAATCAGCCCCAGCATTTT.

This clone was picked up a small number of times. This chain uses TRBV28 with TRBJ1-2; D is unresolved. V was trimmed by 3 bases and J by 8 bases, leaving 7 bases between them. Germline CDR1 reads MDHEN; CDR2 reads SYDVKM. The CDR3 is made up of 11 amino acids. This CDR3 is CASSLARGYTF. The CDR3, as DNA: TGTGCCAGCAGTTTGGCAAGGGGCTACACCTTC.

J is TRBJ2-3 and V is TRBV7-2; D is perhaps TRBD2 (5 bases). The CDR3 totals 14 residues. Germline-derived CDR1 and CDR2 are SGHTA and FQGNSA. V dropped 4 bases and J dropped 5 bases, with 13 bases sitting between them. As DNA, the CDR3 is TGTGCCAGCAGCTCCCCCCCCGCGGGAGATACGCAGTATTTT. It encodes CASSSPPAGDTQYF.

This clone appeared a single time. Here the CDR3 reads CASSSLTTEAFF. CDR3 nucleotide sequence: TGTGCCAGCAGTTCCCTCACAACTGAAGCTTTCTTT. V and J are TRBV7-9 and TRBJ1-1; no clear D gene. Trimming left V 6 bases short and J 5 bases short, with 10 bases between. Per germline, CDR1 SEHNR and CDR2 FQNEAQ (reference sequence). This CDR3 comprises 12 residues.

This sequence joins TRBV27 and TRBJ1-4, with D maybe TRBD1 (5 bases). Germline loops: CDR1 MNHEY, CDR2 SMNVEV (reference sequence). The CDR3 is made up of 15 amino acids. Trimming cost V 7 bases and J 4 bases, with 16 bases left between them. The chain's CDR3 is CASKEGLRGNEKLFF. CDR3 sequence (DNA): TGTGCCAGCAAGGAGGGGCTTAGGGGTAATGAAAAACTGTTTTTT.

This chain uses TRBV6-4 with TRBJ2-2; no firm D call. V was pared by 7 bases and J by 3 bases, with 15 bases between. CDR3 length: 15 amino acids. Germline V gene sequence: CDR1 MRHNA, CDR2 SNTAGT. Written as DNA, the CDR3 is TGTGCCAGCAAAGGGTGGACGAGTGACACCGGGGAGCTGTTTTTT. The encoded protein is CASKGWTSDTGELFF.

J is TRBJ2-7 and V is TRBV6-5; D may be TRBD2 (5 bases). The CDR3 covers 15 residues. Per the germline V gene, CDR1 is MNHEY and CDR2 is SVGAGI. V shed 0 bases and J shed 1 base, with 10 bases lying between them. The CDR3 spells CASSYSKAASYEQYF. The CDR3 nucleotides are TGTGCCAGCAGTTACTCGAAAGCGGCATCCTACGAGCAGTACTTC.

In its sample, this clone was seen a few times. The chain combines TRBV7-6 with TRBJ2-3, with 10 nucleotides matching TRBD2. J was trimmed by 3 bases and V by 1 base; bases with no gene match: 1. Germline V gene lookup returns CDR1 SGHVS and CDR2 FNYEAQ. This CDR3 has 15 residues. The DNA for the CDR3 is TGTGCCAGCAGCTTAGTGGGACTAGCGACAGATACGCAGTATTTT. Residues: CASSLVGLATDTQYF.

This clone was detected only once. V usage is TRBV19 and J usage is TRBJ2-7, with 11 bases aligning to TRBD2. The germline CDR1 and CDR2 sequences are LNHDA and SQIVND (reference sequence). The length of the CDR3 is 13 residues. With 9 bases clipped from V and 2 bases from J, the junction kept 3 bases outside the gene matches. The CDR3 loop is CASGLAGPYEQYF. CDR3 nucleotides: TGTGCCAGCGGACTAGCGGGCCCCTACGAGCAGTACTTC.

This clone appeared a single time. The V and J genes are TRBV3-1 (or the pseudogene TRBV3-2) and TRBJ1-6; D gene unclear. V dropped 1 base and J dropped 0 bases, with 7 bases sitting between them. The CDR3 sequence is 16 residues long. The V gene's germline CDR1 is LGHDT and CDR2 YNNKEL (reference sequence). CDR3 sequence: CASSQGRSSYNSPLHF. In DNA, the CDR3 is TGTGCCAGCAGCCAAGGCAGGAGCTCCTATAATTCACCCCTCCACTTT.

This chain links TRBV2 with TRBJ1-2; maybe TRBD1 (5 bases). The V and J ends lost 0 bases and 8 bases respectively, with 16 bases between them. Germline CDR1 is SNHLY and CDR2 is FYNNEI. The CDR3 is made up of 15 amino acids. CDR3 coding DNA: TGTGCCAGCAGTGAAGCGCGGGGGGAGCAAAGAGGCTACACCTTC. It codes for CASSEARGEQRGYTF.

The chain couples TRBV6-6 to TRBJ1-5; no reliable D call. Germline V gene sequence: CDR1 MNHNY, CDR2 SVGAGI (reference sequence). Deletions cut 6 bases from V and 4 bases from J, with 10 bases between. CDR3 length: 13 amino acids. CDR3 bases: TGTGCCAGCAGCAACAGTGGGAATCAGCCCCAGCATTTT. This codes for CASSNSGNQPQHF.